Below are 6 T cell receptor beta chains sequenced from a single sample in a study of spatial heterogeneity in lung cancer. MiXCR, applied by TCRdb to the 5' RACE reads, yields one record per CDR3 protein. The sample comprises some 120,000 distinct CDR3 sequences, over 9% of which are singletons, and 16% rests with the top ten. Time point in this sample: blood at routine non-recurrence follow-up after resection. No cells were sorted before sequencing. The whole RNA sequenced was extracted from tumor, nontumor lung or frozen PBMC. The sample was PBMCs, taken at follow-up. Every receptor here comes from a male donor with early-stage non-small cell lung cancer.

The chain carries TRBV20-1 and TRBJ2-3, with 7 bases fitting TRBD1. Trimming cost V 4 bases and J 6 bases; bases outside gene matches: 4. The CDR3 sequence is 12 residues long. Germline V CDR1 and CDR2: DFQATT, SNEGSKA (reference sequence). CDR3 DNA: TGCAGTGCTACAGACAGGGAGGATACGCAGTATTTT. It specifies CSATDREDTQYF.

This clonotype was counted at least ten times. The chain recombines TRBV25-1 with TRBJ2-7, with D uncertain. Trimming left V 4 bases short and J 3 bases short, with 4 bases between. The CDR3 consists of 11 residues. CDR1 is MGHDK and CDR2 is SYGVNS in the germline V gene. CDR3 amino acids: CASSVGYEQYF. CDR3 DNA: TGTGCCAGCAGTGTCGGCTACGAGCAGTACTTC.

This clonotype has at least ten counts. The chain couples TRBV20-1 to TRBJ2-7, with D perhaps matching TRBD1 or TRBD2 (6 bases each). The length of the CDR3 is 13 residues. V was trimmed by 3 bases and J by 5 bases, leaving 14 bases between them. Germline V gives CDR1 DFQATT, CDR2 SNEGSKA (reference sequence). CDR3 sequence: CSARKGGENEQYF. The CDR3 coding sequence is TGCAGTGCTAGGAAGGGGGGCGAAAACGAGCAGTACTTC.

This clonotype has only a few counts. V usage is TRBV5-1 and J usage is TRBJ2-1; tentative D call: TRBD2 (6 bases). V lost 3 bases and J 2 bases, leaving 18 bases between the germline ends. The CDR3 is 17 amino acids. CDR1 is SGHRS and CDR2 is YFSETQ in the germline V gene. The CDR3 here is CASSWRSVGGAYNEQFF. The CDR3 DNA reads TGCGCCAGCAGCTGGCGTTCCGTGGGGGGAGCCTACAATGAGCAGTTCTTC.

In this sample, this clonotype turned up many times. The rearrangement uses TRBV20-1 and TRBJ2-7, with D possibly TRBD1 on 5 matching bases. The CDR3 runs 13 residues. Trimming removed 5 bases from V and 6 bases from J, with 17 bases in between. The germline V gene has CDR1 DFQATT and CDR2 SNEGSKA (reference sequence). DNA of the CDR3: TGCAGTGCTGTTCGGGCAGGGTTGGTCGAGCAGTACTTC. Its translation: CSAVRAGLVEQYF.

The rearrangement uses TRBV29-1 and TRBJ2-3; D is possibly TRBD2 (6 bases). The ends were cut back, 8 bases at V and 0 bases at J, with 27 bases in the middle. Per the germline V gene, CDR1 is SQVTM and CDR2 is ANQGSEA. The CDR3 length is 18 residues. The CDR3 spells CSIRDSGAPSASTDTQYF. The CDR3 nucleotides are TGCAGCATCCGGGACTCCGGAGCCCCATCCGCTAGCACAGATACGCAGTATTTT.